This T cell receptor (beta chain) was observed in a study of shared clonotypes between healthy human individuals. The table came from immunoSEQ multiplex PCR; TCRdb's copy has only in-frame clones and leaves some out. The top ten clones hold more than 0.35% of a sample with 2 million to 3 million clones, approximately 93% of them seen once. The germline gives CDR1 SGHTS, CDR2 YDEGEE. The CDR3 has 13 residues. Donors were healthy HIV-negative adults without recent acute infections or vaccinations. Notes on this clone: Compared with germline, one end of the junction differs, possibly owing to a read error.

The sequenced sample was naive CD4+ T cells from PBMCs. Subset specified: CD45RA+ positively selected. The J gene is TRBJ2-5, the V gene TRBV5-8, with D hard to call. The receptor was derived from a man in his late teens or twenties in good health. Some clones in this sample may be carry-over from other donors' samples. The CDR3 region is CASSLGLQVTQYF. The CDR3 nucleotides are TGTGCCAGCAGCTTAGGATTACAAGTGACCCAGTACTTC.